Here is one T cell receptor beta chain with its context. Libraries were prepared by immunoSEQ multiplex PCR; TCRdb keeps only in-frame clonotypes and omits some of them. The sample yields approximately 350,000 clones, 87% seen once. Germline CDR1 LNHNV, CDR2 YYDKDF (reference sequence). The CDR3 sequence is 17 residues long. With V trimmed by 3 bases and J by 3 bases, 9 bases remained unmatched. This entry comes from a study of blood T cell repertoires in COVID-19. About the study: Italy, Spain and the United States were the sources of the convalescent and acute COVID-19 samples. Sources were T cells, B-cell-depleted T cells, or PBMCs; the material itself was cDNA or gDNA.

In terms of age and location, participants ranged from about 18 to 89 years and lived in under 30 US areas. Participants were placed into cohorts based on the clinical history they reported. This rearrangement joins TRBV15 to TRBJ2-7; 12 bases are shared with TRBD1. Sequenced: PBMCs or T cells enriched from blood (not recorded which). The receptor comes from a woman younger than 45 who had recovered from COVID-19. The CDR3 spells CATSRAGTGGVSYEQYF. The CDR3 nucleotides are TGTGCCACCAGCAGGGCCGGGACAGGGGGCGTTAGCTACGAGCAGTACTTC.